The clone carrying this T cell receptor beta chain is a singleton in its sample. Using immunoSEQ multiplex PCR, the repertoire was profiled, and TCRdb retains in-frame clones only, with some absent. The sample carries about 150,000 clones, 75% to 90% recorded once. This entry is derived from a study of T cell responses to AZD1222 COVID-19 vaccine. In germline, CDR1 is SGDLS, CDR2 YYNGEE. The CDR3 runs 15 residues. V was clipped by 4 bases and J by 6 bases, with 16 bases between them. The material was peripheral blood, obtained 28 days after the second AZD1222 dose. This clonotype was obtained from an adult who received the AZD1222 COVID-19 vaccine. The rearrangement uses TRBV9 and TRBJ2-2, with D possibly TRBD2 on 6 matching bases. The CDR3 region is CASSPLGSPPGELFF. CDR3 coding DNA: TGTGCCAGCAGCCCCCTCGGGAGCCCCCCCGGGGAGCTGTTTTTT.